Listed here are 25 T cell receptor beta chains from one sample, sequenced in a study of T cell responses to AZD1222 COVID-19 vaccine. Clones were read by immunoSEQ multiplex PCR, and TCRdb kept only the in-frame ones, dropping some. In the table there are over 100,000 clones, 75% to 90% of which are singletons. The sample here was peripheral blood, taken on day 0 of AZD1222 vaccination. The receptors were gathered from an adult in good health.

The sample holds a few counts of this clone. The V and J genes are TRBV3-1 (or the pseudogene TRBV3-2) and TRBJ2-7, with 7 bases aligning to TRBD1. Trimming removed 4 bases from V and 2 bases from J; junction bases left unmatched: 17. From germline, CDR1 is LGHDT and CDR2 YNNKEL (reference sequence). The CDR3 is 18 residues long. CDR3 region: CASSLNFPRLGQAYEQYF. The DNA for the CDR3 is TGTGCCAGCAGCCTTAATTTCCCAAGGCTAGGACAGGCCTACGAGCAGTACTTC.

V gene TRBV11-3 combines with J gene TRBJ2-5; TRBD1 agrees at 10 bases. The CDR3 contains 18 residues. From germline, CDR1 is SGHNT and CDR2 YENEEA. V gave up 5 bases and J gave up 0 bases; unmatched junction bases: 12. CDR3 amino acids: CASSQVDRGQRYQETQYF. In nucleotides, the CDR3 is TGTGCCAGCAGCCAGGTCGACAGGGGGCAAAGGTACCAAGAGACCCAGTACTTC.

V and J are TRBV5-1 and TRBJ2-1, with TRBD2 matching over 10 bases. Trimming removed 0 bases from V and 8 bases from J; junction bases left unmatched: 8. This CDR3 spans 16 amino acids. Germline CDR1 SGHRS, CDR2 YFSETQ. CDR3: CASSLGPSGRFDEQFF. DNA for the CDR3: TGCGCCAGCAGCTTGGGTCCTAGCGGGAGATTTGATGAGCAGTTCTTC.

The chain carries TRBV5-1 and TRBJ2-2; 9 bases fit TRBD1. This CDR3 contains 15 residues. CDR1 and CDR2 (germline): SGHRS, YFSETQ. V shed 4 bases, J shed 1 base, and the junction held 2 bases outside the gene matches. The CDR3 coding sequence is TGCGCCAGCAGCACGGACAGGGGGAACACCGGGGAGCTGTTTTTT. Its translation is CASSTDRGNTGELFF.

V is TRBV2 and J is TRBJ1-1; tentative D call: TRBD1 (5 bases). Germline-derived CDR1 and CDR2 are SNHLY and FYNNEI. Trimming took off 7 bases at V and 4 bases at J, with 19 bases between the two ends. This CDR3 region has 15 residues. The CDR3 bases are TGTGCCAGCACCCCTAACCGGGGGATGGGCACTGAAGCTTTCTTT. Translating gives CASTPNRGMGTEAFF.

The chain is built from TRBV6-5 and TRBJ2-4; D is unclear. The CDR3 has 16 amino acids. Looked up from germline, CDR1 is MNHEY and CDR2 is SVGAGI. Trimming took 2 bases from V and 0 from J, leaving 11 bases between them. CDR3 residues: CASSYGQLIAKNIQYF. CDR3 nucleotides: TGTGCCAGCAGTTACGGCCAACTAATAGCCAAAAACATTCAGTACTTC.

This sequence joins TRBV5-4 and TRBJ1-1, with D maybe TRBD1 (6 bases). From germline, CDR1 is SGHNT and CDR2 YYREEE (reference sequence). CDR3 length: 16 residues. Trimming left V 4 bases short and J 4 bases short, with 20 bases between. CDR3 sequence reads: CASSPAGHGYGTEAFF. The DNA of the CDR3 is TGTGCCAGCAGCCCTGCGGGACATGGATATGGCACTGAAGCTTTCTTT.

At least ten counts were recorded for this clone. V is TRBV6-1 and J is TRBJ2-6; D gene uncertain. CDR3 length equals 15 residues. Germline V gives CDR1 MNHNS, CDR2 SASEGT. V lost 3 bases to trimming and J lost 0 bases, with 6 bases between them. The CDR3 is CASSDRTSGANVLTF. The CDR3 DNA follows: TGTGCCAGCAGTGACAGGACCTCTGGGGCCAACGTCCTGACTTTC.

The chain combines TRBV7-2 with TRBJ2-1, with D possibly being TRBD1 (5 bases). V was shortened by 6 bases and J by 2 bases, with 14 bases between the two germline ends. Germline V gene data show CDR1 as SGHTA and CDR2 as FQGNSA. CDR3 size: 15 residues. The CDR3 protein is CASSQGGSAYNEQFF. The CDR3 coding sequence is TGTGCCAGCAGTCAGGGCGGTTCCGCCTACAATGAGCAGTTCTTC.

The V call is TRBV5-1, the J call TRBJ2-3; a weak D match, TRBD2 (6 bases). CDR3 length: 14 residues. Trimming pared 3 bases from V and 8 bases from J, leaving 16 bases between. The germline V gene encodes CDR1 SGHRS and CDR2 YFSETQ. DNA for the CDR3: TGCGCCAGCAGCTCGGGATTAGTGGGAGGTACGCAGTATTTT. This translates into CASSSGLVGGTQYF.

The chain carries TRBV29-1 and TRBJ1-1; the D gene is possibly TRBD1 (6 bases). Between the trimmed V and J ends, which lost 7 bases and 4 bases, there was a span of 16 bases. Germline loops: CDR1 SQVTM, CDR2 ANQGSEA. This CDR3 comprises 13 residues. CDR3 bases: TGCAGCGCTGGCAGGGGTAGGGGCACTGAAGCTTTCTTT. It specifies CSAGRGRGTEAFF.

V is TRBV29-1 and J is TRBJ2-7; tentatively, D is TRBD2 (6 bases). This CDR3 has 13 residues. V was pared by 4 bases and J by 3 bases, with 13 bases between. Germline V CDR1 and CDR2: SQVTM, ANQGSEA. The CDR3 loop reads CSVARDGGYEQYF. CDR3 sequence (DNA): TGCAGCGTTGCGCGGGACGGCGGCTACGAGCAGTACTTC.

This clone was recorded only once. The chain links TRBV2 to TRBJ1-1, with D perhaps matching TRBD1 (5 bases). V was clipped by 8 bases and J by 3 bases, with 10 bases between them. The V gene's germline CDR1 is SNHLY and CDR2 FYNNEI. CDR3 length: 12 residues. CDR3 residues: CASSWGYTEAFF. Here the CDR3 DNA reads TGTGCCAGCTCCTGGGGGTACACTGAAGCTTTCTTT.

V usage is TRBV5-1 and J usage is TRBJ2-7; no definite D call. CDR1 is SGHRS and CDR2 is YFSETQ in the germline V gene. Trimming cost V 5 bases and J 4 bases, with 10 bases left between them. The CDR3 runs 12 residues. The CDR3 loop is CASRGVGYEQYF. For the CDR3, the DNA is TGCGCCAGCAGGGGCGTGGGTTACGAGCAGTACTTC.

This clone was recorded once. The chain links TRBV7-8 to TRBJ2-1; D could derive from TRBD1 or TRBD2 (6 bases each). Between the trimmed V and J ends, which lost 2 bases and 1 base, there was a span of 9 bases. Germline CDR1 reads SGHVS; CDR2 reads FQNEAQ. The CDR3 runs 15 residues. In nucleotides, the CDR3 is TGTGCCAGCAGCTTACGAGGGGGGTCCTACAATGAGCAGTTCTTC. Encoded protein: CASSLRGGSYNEQFF.

The table lists this clone with a count of one. Here the CDR3 DNA reads TGTGCCAGTAGTTCCGGGACAGGGCTCCATGGCTACACCTTC. As protein: CASSSGTGLHGYTF. V and J are TRBV19 and TRBJ1-2; TRBD1 matches 9 bases. The germline V gene has CDR1 LNHDA and CDR2 SQIVND (reference sequence). The CDR3 totals 14 residues. The V and J ends lost 5 bases and 6 bases, in that order; junction bases with no gene match: 7.

The genes are TRBV19 and TRBJ2-7, with D perhaps TRBD1 (5 bases). With 0 bases removed from V and 5 bases from J, the gap between germline ends came to 14 bases. Germline lookup yields CDR1 LNHDA and CDR2 SQIVND (reference sequence). CDR3 length: 15 amino acids. The CDR3 loop reads CASSIERARVHEQYF. Written as DNA, the CDR3 is TGTGCCAGTAGTATAGAAAGGGCCAGGGTCCACGAGCAGTACTTC.

The rearrangement links TRBV6-5 to TRBJ2-5; 10 nucleotides align to TRBD1. Germline CDR1 MNHEY, CDR2 SVGAGI. The trim removed 4 bases at V and 5 bases at J, leaving 4 bases unmatched. CDR3 length equals 14 residues. This CDR3 reads CASSWGTGAETQYF. Written as DNA, the CDR3 is TGTGCCAGCAGTTGGGGGACAGGGGCGGAGACCCAGTACTTC.

V gene TRBV14 combines with J gene TRBJ1-2; TRBD1 aligns across 8 bases. The CDR3 runs to 15 residues. Germline values: CDR1 SGHDN, CDR2 FVKESK. Trimming removed 4 bases from V and 4 bases from J; junction bases left unmatched: 8. The DNA for the CDR3 is TGTGCCAGCAGCCCCCGACAGGGGCGCGGCTATGGCTACACCTTC. Its protein product is CASSPRQGRGYGYTF.

The chain uses TRBV5-1 and TRBJ1-1; 8 positions agree with TRBD1. The CDR3 consists of 15 residues. V gave up 1 base and J gave up 1 base; unmatched junction bases: 3. Germline CDR1 reads SGHRS; CDR2 reads YFSETQ. The CDR3 DNA reads as TGCGCCAGCAGCTTGCCCGGGACAGGGAACACTGAAGCTTTCTTT. It specifies CASSLPGTGNTEAFF.

This clone showed up just once. This sequence joins TRBV18 and TRBJ2-2; D gene ambiguous. The V gene lost 3 bases and the J gene lost 5 bases, with 7 bases spanning the gap. Looked up from germline, CDR1 is KGHSH and CDR2 is LQKENI. The CDR3 covers 13 residues. In nucleotides, the CDR3 is TGTGCCAGCTCACCCTCGAGAACCGGGGAGCTGTTTTTT. Amino acid sequence: CASSPSRTGELFF.

This chain joins TRBV6-2 or TRBV6-3 and TRBJ2-7, with 11 positions matching TRBD1. CDR1 and CDR2 from the germline V gene are MNHEY and SVGEGT. J lost 3 bases, V lost 2 bases, and 6 bases had no gene match. The CDR3 has 16 residues. The CDR3 loop is CASSYPSGTGGYEQYF. The CDR3 DNA is TGTGCCAGCAGTTACCCCTCCGGGACAGGGGGCTACGAGCAGTACTTC.

This chain links TRBV7-2 with TRBJ1-5, with D possibly being TRBD1 (5 bases). This CDR3 is built from 16 residues. Germline V gene lookup returns CDR1 SGHTA and CDR2 FQGNSA. Trimming left V 4 bases short and J 2 bases short, with 15 bases between. The CDR3: CASSSYSGERNQPQHF. The CDR3, as DNA: TGTGCCAGCAGCTCCTACTCGGGGGAGCGCAATCAGCCCCAGCATTTT. The whole variable domain, filled in from reference TRBV7-2 and TRBJ1-5, reads GAGVSQSPSNKVTEKGKDVELRCDPISGHTALYWYRQSLGQGLEFLIYFQGNSAPDKSGLPSDRFSAERTGGSVSTLTIQRTQQEDSAVYLCASSSYSGERNQPQHFGDGTRLSIL.

The chain couples TRBV5-1 to TRBJ2-5; TRBD2 is a possible D gene (6 bases). Trimming cost V 2 bases and J 5 bases, with 13 bases left between them. There are 14 residues in the CDR3. CDR1 SGHRS and CDR2 YFSETQ come from the germline V gene. DNA of the CDR3: TGCGCCAGCAGCTTTGAGGAGGGTCACGAGACCCAGTACTTC. This codes for CASSFEEGHETQYF.

The chain couples TRBV30 to TRBJ1-5, with 8 bases identical to TRBD1. J gave up 4 bases and V 3 bases, and 5 bases lay outside the gene matches. The germline gives CDR1 GTSNPN, CDR2 SVGIG (reference sequence). This CDR3 region has 14 residues. The DNA of the CDR3 is TGTGCCTGGAGCGCAGGGGGCCTGAATCAGCCCCAGCATTTT. As protein: CAWSAGGLNQPQHF. Together with reference TRBV30 and TRBJ1-5, the CDR3 gives the full variable domain: SQTIHQWPATLVQPVGSPLSLECTVEGTSNPNLYWYRQAAGRGLQLLFYSVGIGQISSEVPQNLSASRPQDRQFILSSKKLLLSDSGFYLCAWSAGGLNQPQHFGDGTRLSIL.